This T cell receptor beta chain was observed in a study of regulatory T cells in long-lasting Graves disease (dated by TCRdb to about 2021). Study-level background: Persistent Graves' disease meant more than 5 years of antithyroid drug treatment with TSH receptor autoantibodies that stayed positive. The study took place in China and was registered as a clinical trial. A total of about 33 samples underwent TCR sequencing, from about 13 patients with persistent Graves' disease and some 20 patients with newly diagnosed Graves' disease. Peripheral blood TCR sequencing and RNA sequencing compared persistent Graves' disease patients with newly diagnosed Graves' disease patients. Persistent Graves' disease patients in the clinical cohort had taken antithyroid drugs for approximately 10 years on average.

General study outcomes and caveats: Persistent disease showed preferential use of TRBV28, TRBJ1-2 and TRBJ2-5, whereas newly diagnosed disease favored TRBV20-1 and TRBJ2-1. The study examined only peripheral blood because the primary lesion, thyroid tissue, could not be accessed. Persistent patients shared more public clonotypes among themselves (around 3,000) than newly diagnosed patients did (over 900). Compared with newly diagnosed patients, patients with persistent Graves' disease had lower TCR Shannon entropy and fewer highly expanded clones, which suggests clonal expansion. Only the TCR beta chain was sequenced and analyzed. The small sample size was acknowledged by the authors as a limitation that may reduce accuracy.

V is pared back by 2 bases and J by 4 bases, with 9 bases lying between the germline termini. The germline V gene sets CDR1 to MNHEY and CDR2 to SVGAGI. Measured from the cysteine to the phenylalanine, the CDR3 is 14 residues long. The CDR3 DNA has 42 bases and is translated from base 1. The time point label on this specimen signifies: persistent/refractory GD, antithyroid drugs over 5 years with positive TRAb. For both TCR sequencing and RNA sequencing, RNA was extracted from PBMCs using TRIzol. Graves' disease was diagnosed according to American Thyroid Association guidelines. Patients for the study were recruited at an endocrinology department in Xi'an, China. From each patient, around 9 milliliters of peripheral blood was collected into an EDTA anticoagulant tube. Ficoll Paque Plus density gradient separation was used to isolate PBMCs, and no further T cell sorting was done. RNA quality was checked with an Agilent 2100 Bioanalyzer and agarose gel, and concentration with a NanoDrop 2000.

The library was prepared using multiplex PCR. Instrument on record: Illumina HiSeq 4000. To build TCR beta libraries, CDR3 regions were amplified by Arm-PCR using iRepertoire HTBI primers. PCR products were gel purified before sequencing. Per the original workflow: A total of roughly 67 TRBV and 14 TRBJ segments were identified across samples and were used for gene usage analysis of CDR3 amino acid clonotypes. COPE and FqMerger were used to merge the filtered high-quality paired reads into contigs. BLAST was used to align contigs to the IMGT TRBV, TRBD and TRBJ reference genes, and CDR3 was defined following IMGT. Any clonotype with a frequency above 0.1% was counted as a highly expanded clone. Shannon entropy was used to measure repertoire diversity, and the Gini coefficient was used to measure V-J evenness. A clonotype was considered public if more than one individual shared it. Through fastp at Q25 and MiXCR, TCRdb rebuilt clones from the public reads, retaining in-frame beta chains. For every CDR3 protein sequence, its rows merge into one entry that carries the most common genes and DNA. V and J calls and clone size were set by TCRdb, not the authors. This sample comprises 350,000 to 450,000 distinct CDR3 sequences, around 20% of them detected only once. Around 21% of the sample is in the top ten clones.

Many counts were recorded for this clonotype. There is no known antigen for this receptor. It has no much larger one-base neighbor in the sample; base qualities were not kept. The sample in question was peripheral blood mononuclear cells (PBMCs), obtained when the disease was refractory, from a patient treated with antithyroid drugs. The source is a female donor with Graves disease. The V and J genes are TRBV6-5 and TRBJ1-5; the D gene is perhaps TRBD1, on 5 matching bases. The DNA reads TGTGCCAGCAGTTACCAGGGCAGAAATCAGCCCCAGCATTTT. Its product reads: CASSYQGRNQPQHF.